The entry below describes one TCR beta chain. TCRdb keeps only in-frame clones here, not all; method: immunoSEQ multiplex PCR. The sample shows about 280,000 clones, 90% of them seen only once. The data originate from a study of blood T cell repertoires in COVID-19. The receptor was derived from a woman aged 18 to 35 with acute COVID-19. Specimen: PBMCs or T cells enriched from blood (not recorded which).

CDR3 coding DNA: TGTGCCAGCAGCCAACAGGCCTCTGGAAACACCATATATTTT. Amino acid sequence: CASSQQASGNTIYF. The chain recombines TRBV3-1 (or the pseudogene TRBV3-2) with TRBJ1-3; the D is unclear. From germline, CDR1 is LGHDT and CDR2 YNNKEL (reference sequence). V was cut by 2 bases and J by 0 bases, with 5 bases left in between. The CDR3 extends over 14 amino acids.